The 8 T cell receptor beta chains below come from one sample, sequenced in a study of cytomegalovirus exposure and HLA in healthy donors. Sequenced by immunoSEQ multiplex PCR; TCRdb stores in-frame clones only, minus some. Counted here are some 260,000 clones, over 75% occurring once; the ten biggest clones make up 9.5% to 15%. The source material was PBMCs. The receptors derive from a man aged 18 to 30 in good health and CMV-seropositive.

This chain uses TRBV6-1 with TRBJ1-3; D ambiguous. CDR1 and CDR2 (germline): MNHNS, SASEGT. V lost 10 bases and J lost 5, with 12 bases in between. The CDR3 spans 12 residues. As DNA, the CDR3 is TGTGCCACTAGGGCGCCGCGAAACACCATATATTTT. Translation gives CATRAPRNTIYF.

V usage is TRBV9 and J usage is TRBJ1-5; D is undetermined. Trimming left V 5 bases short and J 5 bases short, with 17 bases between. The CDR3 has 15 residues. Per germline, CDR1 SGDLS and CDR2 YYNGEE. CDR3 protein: CASSPDPGAYQPQHF. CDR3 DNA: TGTGCCAGCAGTCCGGACCCGGGAGCCTATCAGCCCCAGCATTTT.

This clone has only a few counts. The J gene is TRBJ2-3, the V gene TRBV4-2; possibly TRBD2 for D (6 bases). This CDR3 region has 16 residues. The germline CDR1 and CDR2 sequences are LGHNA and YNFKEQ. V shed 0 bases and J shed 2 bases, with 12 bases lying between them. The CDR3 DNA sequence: TGTGCCAGCAGCCAAGAAGGACTACCAGTCACAGATACGCAGTATTTT. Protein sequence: CASSQEGLPVTDTQYF.

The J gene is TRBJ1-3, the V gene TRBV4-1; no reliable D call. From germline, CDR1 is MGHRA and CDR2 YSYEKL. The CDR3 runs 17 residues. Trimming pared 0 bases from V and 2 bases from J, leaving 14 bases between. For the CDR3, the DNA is TGCGCCAGCAGCCAAGATCCCCCGGGTTCTACTGGAAACACCATATATTTT. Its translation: CASSQDPPGSTGNTIYF.

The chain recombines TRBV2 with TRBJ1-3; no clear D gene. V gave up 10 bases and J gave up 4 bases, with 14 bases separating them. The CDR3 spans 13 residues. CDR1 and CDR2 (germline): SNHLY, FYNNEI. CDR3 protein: CATSQDRGNTIYF. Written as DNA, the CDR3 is TGTGCCACGTCCCAGGATAGAGGAAACACCATATATTTT.

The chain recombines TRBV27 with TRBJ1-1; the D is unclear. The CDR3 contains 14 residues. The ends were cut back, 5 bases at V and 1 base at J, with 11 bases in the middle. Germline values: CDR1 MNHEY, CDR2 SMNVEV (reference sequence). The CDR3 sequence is CASSRTAQNTEAFF. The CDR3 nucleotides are TGTGCCAGCAGTCGTACAGCACAGAACACTGAAGCTTTCTTT.

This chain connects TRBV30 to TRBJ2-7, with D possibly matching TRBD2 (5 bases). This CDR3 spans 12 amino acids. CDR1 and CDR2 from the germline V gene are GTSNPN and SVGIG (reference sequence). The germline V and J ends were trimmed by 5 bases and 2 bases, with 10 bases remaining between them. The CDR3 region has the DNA TGTGCCTGGGGGATGGAGGCCTACGAGCAGTACTTC. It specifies CAWGMEAYEQYF.

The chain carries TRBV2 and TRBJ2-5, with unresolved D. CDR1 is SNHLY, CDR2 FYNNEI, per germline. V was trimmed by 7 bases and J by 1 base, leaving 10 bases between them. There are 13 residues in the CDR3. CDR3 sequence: CASIRTFQETQYF. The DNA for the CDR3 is TGTGCCAGCATCCGCACCTTCCAAGAGACCCAGTACTTC.